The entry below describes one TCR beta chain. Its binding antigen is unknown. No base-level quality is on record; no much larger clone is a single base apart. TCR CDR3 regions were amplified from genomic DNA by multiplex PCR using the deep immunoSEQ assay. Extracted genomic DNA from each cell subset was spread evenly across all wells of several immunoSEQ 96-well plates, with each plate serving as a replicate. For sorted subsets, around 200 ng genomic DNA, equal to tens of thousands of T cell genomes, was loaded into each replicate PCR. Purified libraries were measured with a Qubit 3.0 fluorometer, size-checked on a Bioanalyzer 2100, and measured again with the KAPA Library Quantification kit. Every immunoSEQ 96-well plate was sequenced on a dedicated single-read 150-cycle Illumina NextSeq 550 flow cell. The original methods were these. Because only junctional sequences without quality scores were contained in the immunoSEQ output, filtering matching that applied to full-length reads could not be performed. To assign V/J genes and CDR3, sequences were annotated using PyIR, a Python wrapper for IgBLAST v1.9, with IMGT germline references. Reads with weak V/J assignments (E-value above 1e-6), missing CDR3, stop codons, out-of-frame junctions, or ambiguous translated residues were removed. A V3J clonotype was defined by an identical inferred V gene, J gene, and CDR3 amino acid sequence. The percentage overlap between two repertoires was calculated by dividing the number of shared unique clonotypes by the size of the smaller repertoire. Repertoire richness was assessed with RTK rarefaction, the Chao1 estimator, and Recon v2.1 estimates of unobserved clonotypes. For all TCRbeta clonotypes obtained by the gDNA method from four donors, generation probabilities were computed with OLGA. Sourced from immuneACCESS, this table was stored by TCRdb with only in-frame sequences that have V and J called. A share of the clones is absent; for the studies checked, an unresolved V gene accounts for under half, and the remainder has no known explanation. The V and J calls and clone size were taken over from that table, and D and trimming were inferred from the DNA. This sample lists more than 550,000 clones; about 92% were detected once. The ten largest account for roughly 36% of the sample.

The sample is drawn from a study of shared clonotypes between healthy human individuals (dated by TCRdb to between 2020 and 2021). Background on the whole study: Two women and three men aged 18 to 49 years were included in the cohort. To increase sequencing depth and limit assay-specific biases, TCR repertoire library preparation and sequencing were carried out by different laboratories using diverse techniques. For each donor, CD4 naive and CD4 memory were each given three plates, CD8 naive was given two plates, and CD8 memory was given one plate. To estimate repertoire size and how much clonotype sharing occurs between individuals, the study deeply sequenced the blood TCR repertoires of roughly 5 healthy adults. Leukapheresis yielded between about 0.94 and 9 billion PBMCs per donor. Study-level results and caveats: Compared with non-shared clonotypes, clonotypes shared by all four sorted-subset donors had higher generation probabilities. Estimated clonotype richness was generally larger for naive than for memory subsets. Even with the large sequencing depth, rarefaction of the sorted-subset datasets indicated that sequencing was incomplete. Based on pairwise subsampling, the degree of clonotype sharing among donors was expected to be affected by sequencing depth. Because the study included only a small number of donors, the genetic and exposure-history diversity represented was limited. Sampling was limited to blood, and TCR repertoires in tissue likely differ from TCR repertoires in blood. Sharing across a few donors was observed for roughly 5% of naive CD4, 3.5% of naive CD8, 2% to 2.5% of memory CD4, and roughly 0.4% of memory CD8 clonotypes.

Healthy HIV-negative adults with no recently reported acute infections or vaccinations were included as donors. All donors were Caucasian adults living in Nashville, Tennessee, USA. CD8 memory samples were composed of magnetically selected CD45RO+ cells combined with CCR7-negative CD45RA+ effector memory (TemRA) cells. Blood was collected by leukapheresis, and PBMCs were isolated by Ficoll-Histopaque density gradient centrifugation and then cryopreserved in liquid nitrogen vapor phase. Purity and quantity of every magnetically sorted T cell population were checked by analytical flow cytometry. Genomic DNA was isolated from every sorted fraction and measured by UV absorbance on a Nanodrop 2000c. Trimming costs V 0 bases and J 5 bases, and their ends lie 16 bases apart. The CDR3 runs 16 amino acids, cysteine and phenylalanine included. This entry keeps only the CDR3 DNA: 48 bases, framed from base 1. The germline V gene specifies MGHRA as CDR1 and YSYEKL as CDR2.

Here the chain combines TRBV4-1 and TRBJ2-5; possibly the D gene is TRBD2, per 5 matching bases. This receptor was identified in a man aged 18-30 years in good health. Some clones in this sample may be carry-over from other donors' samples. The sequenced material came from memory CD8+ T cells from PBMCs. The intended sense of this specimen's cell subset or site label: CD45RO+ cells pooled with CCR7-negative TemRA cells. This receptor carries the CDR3 CASSQDDPGSWETQYF. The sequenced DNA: TGCGCCAGCAGCCAAGATGACCCGGGGAGCTGGGAGACCCAGTACTTC.